The present TCR beta chain was sequenced within a study of cytomegalovirus exposure and HLA in healthy donors. The V segment lost 2 bases and the J segment 2 bases; nucleotides outside the gene matches: 3. The CDR3 contains 15 residues. CDR1 and CDR2 from the germline V gene are SGHTA and FQGTGA. Study-wide results and caveats: TCR beta chain V- and J-gene trimming was linked, in a later analysis, to a missense variant in DCLRE1C.

About this clone itself: Antigen specificity is unknown.

Primers: 60 Vbeta forward and 13 Jbeta reverse. Assay used: immunoSEQ multiplex PCR; TCRdb lists only in-frame clones, some missing. The repertoire holds hundreds of thousands of clones, with over 85% as singletons. The sequencing input was PBMCs. The chain links TRBV7-3 to TRBJ2-1; 7 bases are a match to TRBD2. This clonotype was sampled from a young woman in good health and CMV-seronegative. CDR3 amino acids: CASSLVGGAYNEQFF. The CDR3 DNA reads as TGTGCCAGCAGCTTAGTTGGGGGGGCCTACAATGAGCAGTTCTTC.